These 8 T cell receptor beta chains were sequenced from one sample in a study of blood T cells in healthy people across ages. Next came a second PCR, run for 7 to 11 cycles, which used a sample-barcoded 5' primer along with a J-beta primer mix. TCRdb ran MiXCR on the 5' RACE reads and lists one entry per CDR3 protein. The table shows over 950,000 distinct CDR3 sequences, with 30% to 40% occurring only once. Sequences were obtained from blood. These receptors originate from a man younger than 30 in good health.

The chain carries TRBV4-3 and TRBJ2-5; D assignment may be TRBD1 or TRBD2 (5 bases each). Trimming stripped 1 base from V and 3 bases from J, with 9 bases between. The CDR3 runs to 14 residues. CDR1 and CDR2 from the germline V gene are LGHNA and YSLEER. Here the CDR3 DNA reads TGCGCCAGCAGCCAAGTTCTGGGGGAAGAGACCCAGTACTTC. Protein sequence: CASSQVLGEETQYF.

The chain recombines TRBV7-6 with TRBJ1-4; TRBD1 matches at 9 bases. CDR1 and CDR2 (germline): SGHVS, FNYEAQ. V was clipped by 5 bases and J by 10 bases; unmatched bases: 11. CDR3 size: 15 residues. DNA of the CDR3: TGTGCCAGCAGCACCCTAACAGGGGGCTTGGGAAAACTGTTTTTT. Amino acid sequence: CASSTLTGGLGKLFF.

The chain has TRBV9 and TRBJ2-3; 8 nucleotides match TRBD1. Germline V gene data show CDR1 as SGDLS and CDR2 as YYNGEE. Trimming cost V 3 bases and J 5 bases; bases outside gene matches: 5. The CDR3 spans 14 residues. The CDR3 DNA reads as TGTGCCAGCAGCGACGACAGGGGTCTAGATACGCAGTATTTT. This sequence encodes CASSDDRGLDTQYF.

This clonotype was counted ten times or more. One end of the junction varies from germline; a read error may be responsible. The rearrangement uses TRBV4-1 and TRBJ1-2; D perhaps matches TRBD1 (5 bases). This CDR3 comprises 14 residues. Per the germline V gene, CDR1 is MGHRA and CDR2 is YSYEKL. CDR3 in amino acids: CASSQVGGNYGYTF. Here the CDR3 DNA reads TGTGCCAGCAGCCAAGTCGGGGGGAACTATGGCTACACCTTC.

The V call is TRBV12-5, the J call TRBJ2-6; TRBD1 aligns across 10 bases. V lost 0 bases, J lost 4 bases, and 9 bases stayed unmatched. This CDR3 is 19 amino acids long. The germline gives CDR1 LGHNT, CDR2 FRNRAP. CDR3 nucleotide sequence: TGTGCTAGTGGTTTGGTACTGCTTGACAGGGGGCTAGGGGCCAACGTCCTGACTTTC. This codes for CASGLVLLDRGLGANVLTF.

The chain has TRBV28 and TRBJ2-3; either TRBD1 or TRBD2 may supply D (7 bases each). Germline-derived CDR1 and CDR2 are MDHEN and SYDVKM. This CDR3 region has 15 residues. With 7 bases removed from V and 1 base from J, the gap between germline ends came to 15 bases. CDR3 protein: CASTLGRGRTDTQYF. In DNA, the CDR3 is TGTGCCAGCACCCTAGGGAGGGGGCGCACAGATACGCAGTATTTT. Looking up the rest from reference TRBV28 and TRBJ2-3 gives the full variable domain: DVKVTQSSRYLVKRTGEKVFLECVQDMDHENMFWYRQDPGLGLRLIYFSYDVKMKEKGDIPEGYSVSREKKERFSLILESASTNQTSMYLCASTLGRGRTDTQYFGPGTRLTVL.

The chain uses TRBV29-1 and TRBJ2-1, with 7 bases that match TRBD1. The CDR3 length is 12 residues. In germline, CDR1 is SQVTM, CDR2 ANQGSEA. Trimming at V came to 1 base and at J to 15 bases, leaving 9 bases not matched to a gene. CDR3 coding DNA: TGCAGCGTTGAAGGACAGGGTTGCGGTCTGTTCTTC. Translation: CSVEGQGCGLFF.

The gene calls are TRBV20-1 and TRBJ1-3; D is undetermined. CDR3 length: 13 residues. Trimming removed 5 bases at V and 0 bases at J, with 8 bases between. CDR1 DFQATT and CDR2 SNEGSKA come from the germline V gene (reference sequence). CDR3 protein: CSAPRSSGNTIYF. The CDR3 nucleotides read TGCAGTGCTCCACGGAGCTCTGGAAACACCATATATTTT.